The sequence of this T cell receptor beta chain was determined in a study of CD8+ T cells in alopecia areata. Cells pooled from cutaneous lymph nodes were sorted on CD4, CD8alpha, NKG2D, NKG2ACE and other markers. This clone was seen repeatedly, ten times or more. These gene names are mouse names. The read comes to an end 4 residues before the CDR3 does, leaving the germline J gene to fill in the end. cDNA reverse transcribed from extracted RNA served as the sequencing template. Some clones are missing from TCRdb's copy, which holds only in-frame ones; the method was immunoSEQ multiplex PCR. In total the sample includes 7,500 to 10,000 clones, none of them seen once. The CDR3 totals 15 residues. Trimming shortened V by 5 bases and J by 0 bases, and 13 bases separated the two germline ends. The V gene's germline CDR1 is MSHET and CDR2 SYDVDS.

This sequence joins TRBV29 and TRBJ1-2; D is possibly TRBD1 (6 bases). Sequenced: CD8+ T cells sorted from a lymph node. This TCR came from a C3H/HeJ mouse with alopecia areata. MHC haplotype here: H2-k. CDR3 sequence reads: CASSITGTTNSDYTF. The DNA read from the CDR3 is TGTGCTAGCAGTATCACCGGGACAACAAACTCC. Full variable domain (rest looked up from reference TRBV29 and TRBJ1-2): DMKVTQMPRYLIKRMGENVLLECGQDMSHETMYWYRQDPGLGLQLIYISYDVDSNSEGDIPKGYRVSRKKREHFSLILDSAKTNQTSVYFCASSITGTTNSDYTFGSGTRLLVI.